These T cell receptor beta chains were read from a single sample in a study of Ad26.COV2.S vaccination and SARS-CoV-2 variants. Clones were sequenced by immunoSEQ multiplex PCR, and TCRdb holds only the in-frame ones, with some missing. The table lists 250,000 to 300,000 clones, over 75% of them singletons. Sequencing used peripheral blood, obtained in a trial of Ad26.COV2.S vaccine versus placebo. The receptors were sampled from a person between 18 and 60 years old who received the Ad26.COV2.S COVID-19 vaccine or a placebo. Both conserved end residues are part of each CDR3. A D gene is named only where the DNA matches it firmly. Size tells how often a clone was seen (once, few, many) or the class of an expanded clone, and some rows leave it out.

D gene: -
clone size: -
J gene: TRBJ1-1
V gene: TRBV6-5
CDR3 length: 14
CDR3 DNA: TGTGCCAGCATCCGGACGGGCGGGTGGACTGAAGCTTTCTTT
CDR3 protein: CASIRTGGWTEAFF

D gene: -
clone size: -
J gene: TRBJ1-6
V gene: TRBV10-3
CDR3 length: 12
CDR3 DNA: TGTGCCATCAGTGAGTCCTGGTCACCCCTCCACTTT
CDR3 protein: CAISESWSPLHF

D gene: -
clone size: -
J gene: TRBJ2-7
V gene: TRBV30
CDR3 length: 13
CDR3 DNA: TGTGCCTGGAGTGGACAGGGACTCTACGAGCAGTACTTC
CDR3 protein: CAWSGQGLYEQYF

D gene: -
clone size: -
J gene: TRBJ2-3
V gene: TRBV11-1
CDR3 length: 15
CDR3 DNA: TGTGCCAGCAGCTTAGAGTTTCAGGGAAGAGATACGCAGTATTTT
CDR3 protein: CASSLEFQGRDTQYF

D gene: -
clone size: few
J gene: TRBJ1-2
V gene: TRBV3-1/TRBV3-2
CDR3 length: 14
CDR3 DNA: TGTGCCAGCAGCCAAGAGAGCACCCTCTATGGCTACACCTTC
CDR3 protein: CASSQESTLYGYTF

D gene: -
clone size: -
J gene: TRBJ2-7
V gene: TRBV5-6
CDR3 length: 12
CDR3 DNA: TGTGCCAGCAGCGTGACTACCTACGAGCAGTACTTC
CDR3 protein: CASSVTTYEQYF

D gene: -
clone size: once
J gene: TRBJ1-1
V gene: TRBV5-1
CDR3 length: 15
CDR3 DNA: TGCGCCAGCAGGACGGGGGTTGGGGGTGGCACTGAAGCTTTCTTT
CDR3 protein: CASRTGVGGGTEAFF

D gene: TRBD2
clone size: once
J gene: TRBJ2-5
V gene: TRBV5-1
CDR3 length: 18
CDR3 DNA: TGCGCCAGCAGCTTGGTCGAGCTTAGCGGGGGGGCCGGGGAGACCCAGTACTTC
CDR3 protein: CASSLVELSGGAGETQYF

D gene: -
clone size: -
J gene: TRBJ1-5
V gene: TRBV24-1
CDR3 length: 16
CDR3 DNA: TGTGCCACCAGTGATTTGACCGACAGGAACAATCAGCCCCAGCATTTT
CDR3 protein: CATSDLTDRNNQPQHF

D gene: TRBD1
clone size: -
J gene: TRBJ1-1
V gene: TRBV29-1
CDR3 length: 15
CDR3 DNA: TGCAGCGTTGGCGACAGGGGAGCAGTAAACACTGAAGCTTTCTTT
CDR3 protein: CSVGDRGAVNTEAFF

D gene: -
clone size: -
J gene: TRBJ2-5
V gene: TRBV18
CDR3 length: 14
CDR3 DNA: TGTGCCAGCTCACCCGCGACAGATCAAGAGACCCAGTACTTC
CDR3 protein: CASSPATDQETQYF

D gene: -
clone size: -
J gene: TRBJ1-5
V gene: TRBV4-2
CDR3 length: 13
CDR3 DNA: TGTGCCAGCAGCCAAGATCGGGGTCAGCCCCAGCATTTT
CDR3 protein: CASSQDRGQPQHF

D gene: -
clone size: -
J gene: TRBJ1-2
V gene: TRBV30
CDR3 length: 11
CDR3 DNA: TGTGCCTGGGGGCGCACCTATGGCTACACCTTC
CDR3 protein: CAWGRTYGYTF

D gene: TRBD1
clone size: few
J gene: TRBJ2-2
V gene: TRBV7-6
CDR3 length: 16
CDR3 DNA: TGTGCCAGCAGCACTGGACAGGGGCCCTCTTGGGGGGAGCTGTTTTTT
CDR3 protein: CASSTGQGPSWGELFF

D gene: -
clone size: -
J gene: TRBJ1-2
V gene: TRBV28
CDR3 length: 14
CDR3 DNA: TGTGCCAGCAGTTTAGGAGGGGCTAACTATGGCTACACCTTC
CDR3 protein: CASSLGGANYGYTF

D gene: TRBD2
clone size: -
J gene: TRBJ2-1
V gene: TRBV7-9
CDR3 length: 17
CDR3 DNA: TGTGCCAGCAGCTTCGGCTCCTTTGGGCGGGAGTACAATGAGCAGTTCTTC
CDR3 protein: CASSFGSFGREYNEQFF

D gene: TRBD1
clone size: -
J gene: TRBJ2-5
V gene: TRBV12-3/TRBV12-4
CDR3 length: 13
CDR3 DNA: TGTGCCAGCAGCCGGACAGGGGGGCAGACCCAGTACTTC
CDR3 protein: CASSRTGGQTQYF

D gene: -
clone size: -
J gene: TRBJ1-1
V gene: TRBV10-3
CDR3 length: 13
CDR3 DNA: TGTGCCATCAGTGAGTACACCCTCACTGAAGCTTTCTTT
CDR3 protein: CAISEYTLTEAFF

D gene: -
clone size: -
J gene: TRBJ1-1
V gene: TRBV19
CDR3 length: 14
CDR3 DNA: TGTGCCAGTATCGCCGGACTGAAGAACACTGAAGCTTTCTTT
CDR3 protein: CASIAGLKNTEAFF

D gene: -
clone size: -
J gene: TRBJ2-7
V gene: TRBV11-1
CDR3 length: 15
CDR3 DNA: TGTGCCAGCAGCTCCGAGGGGCAGGGATTCTACGAGCAGTACTTC
CDR3 protein: CASSSEGQGFYEQYF

D gene: -
clone size: -
J gene: TRBJ2-5
V gene: TRBV25-1
CDR3 length: 14
CDR3 DNA: TGTGCCAGCAGTGTGCGGCAGGGTGTAGAGACCCAGTACTTC
CDR3 protein: CASSVRQGVETQYF

D gene: -
clone size: -
J gene: TRBJ2-4
V gene: TRBV19
CDR3 length: 15
CDR3 DNA: TGTGCCAGTAGCCGGGAGACAGCTACCAAAAACATTCAGTACTTC
CDR3 protein: CASSRETATKNIQYF

D gene: TRBD1
clone size: -
J gene: TRBJ2-7
V gene: TRBV9
CDR3 length: 14
CDR3 DNA: TGTGCCAGCAGCAAACAGGGGGCGTTTGGAGAGCAGTACTTC
CDR3 protein: CASSKQGAFGEQYF

D gene: -
clone size: -
J gene: TRBJ1-6
V gene: TRBV7-9
CDR3 length: 14
CDR3 DNA: TGTGCCAGCAGCTTAGCTCCCAGCGGCTCACCCCTCCACTTT
CDR3 protein: CASSLAPSGSPLHF

D gene: -
clone size: -
J gene: TRBJ1-1
V gene: TRBV7-9
CDR3 length: 11
CDR3 DNA: TGTGCCAGCAGCCCTACGAATTTGGCTTTCTTT
CDR3 protein: CASSPTNLAFF

D gene: -
clone size: once
J gene: TRBJ2-1
V gene: TRBV7-2
CDR3 length: 14
CDR3 DNA: TGTGCCAGCAGCTTAGGGGATGGGCGGACCGAGCAGTTCTTC
CDR3 protein: CASSLGDGRTEQFF

D gene: -
clone size: -
J gene: TRBJ2-5
V gene: TRBV11-2
CDR3 length: 13
CDR3 DNA: TGTGCCAGCAGCCCTGGGGATTCGGAGACCCAGTACTTC
CDR3 protein: CASSPGDSETQYF

D gene: -
clone size: -
J gene: TRBJ1-1
V gene: TRBV5-1
CDR3 length: 17
CDR3 DNA: TGCGCCAGCAGCTTGGGGGGGGGACCCCGGCGGAACACTGAAGCTTTCTTT
CDR3 protein: CASSLGGGPRRNTEAFF

D gene: -
clone size: once
J gene: TRBJ1-5
V gene: TRBV2
CDR3 length: 13
CDR3 DNA: TGTGCCAGCATGATCGACAGGCGTCAGCCCCAGCATTTT
CDR3 protein: CASMIDRRQPQHF

D gene: TRBD2
clone size: -
J gene: TRBJ2-3
V gene: TRBV7-3
CDR3 length: 17
CDR3 DNA: TGTGCCAGCAGCTGGTTAATCGCTAGCGGGGGGCAAGATACGCAGTATTTT
CDR3 protein: CASSWLIASGGQDTQYF

D gene: -
clone size: -
J gene: TRBJ2-7
V gene: TRBV5-1
CDR3 length: 13
CDR3 DNA: TGCGCCAGCAGCCGCACGGGGCAATACGAGCAGTACTTC
CDR3 protein: CASSRTGQYEQYF

D gene: TRBD1
clone size: -
J gene: TRBJ1-1
V gene: TRBV5-1
CDR3 length: 14
CDR3 DNA: TGCGCCAGCAGCCTTGGACAGGTTGCCTTTGAAGCTTTCTTT
CDR3 protein: CASSLGQVAFEAFF

D gene: TRBD1
clone size: once
J gene: TRBJ2-3
V gene: TRBV11-1
CDR3 length: 16
CDR3 DNA: TGTGCCAGCAGCGTCAGAAGGGACAGCCTCACAGATACGCAGTATTTT
CDR3 protein: CASSVRRDSLTDTQYF

D gene: TRBD1
clone size: -
J gene: TRBJ1-1
V gene: TRBV5-4
CDR3 length: 16
CDR3 DNA: TGTGCCAGCAGCAAACAATTACAGGGGGCAGACACTGAAGCTTTCTTT
CDR3 protein: CASSKQLQGADTEAFF

D gene: TRBD2
clone size: -
J gene: TRBJ2-1
V gene: TRBV2
CDR3 length: 16
CDR3 DNA: TGTGCCAGCACCAATCGAGCGGGAGGGCCTTATAGTGAGCAGTTCTTC
CDR3 protein: CASTNRAGGPYSEQFF

D gene: -
clone size: -
J gene: TRBJ2-1
V gene: TRBV3-1/TRBV3-2
CDR3 length: 12
CDR3 DNA: TGTGCCAGCAGCCAAACCTACAATGAGCAGTTCTTC
CDR3 protein: CASSQTYNEQFF

D gene: -
clone size: -
J gene: TRBJ2-5
V gene: TRBV7-2
CDR3 length: 14
CDR3 DNA: TGTGCCAGCAGCTTTCAGGGGTATAAGGAGACCCAGTACTTC
CDR3 protein: CASSFQGYKETQYF

D gene: -
clone size: few
J gene: TRBJ2-2
V gene: TRBV27
CDR3 length: 18
CDR3 DNA: TGTGCCAGCAGTTTACTACAGCCCGGCAGGATGAACACCGGGGAGCTGTTTTTT
CDR3 protein: CASSLLQPGRMNTGELFF

D gene: -
clone size: -
J gene: TRBJ1-6
V gene: TRBV12-5
CDR3 length: 20
CDR3 DNA: TGTGCTAGTGGTTTAATCCCAGGCCCGTCGACCAGCTCCTATAATTCACCCCTCCACTTT
CDR3 protein: CASGLIPGPSTSSYNSPLHF

D gene: -
clone size: -
J gene: TRBJ1-1
V gene: TRBV29-1
CDR3 length: 12
CDR3 DNA: TGCAGCGCGGTGGGGATGAACACTGAAGCTTTCTTT
CDR3 protein: CSAVGMNTEAFF